The subject of this entry is one T cell receptor beta chain. Germline V gene lookup returns CDR1 SGHTA and CDR2 FQGNSA. V lost 3 bases to trimming and J lost 7 bases, with 15 bases between them. The CDR3 runs 15 residues. The source of the sample is a study of T cell changes during pregnancy in multiple sclerosis. TCRdb's copy holds only in-frame clones and misses some; the assay was immunoSEQ multiplex PCR. Here the sample spans tens of thousands of clones, roughly nine tenths being singletons. This chain links TRBV7-2 with TRBJ2-2; D perhaps matches TRBD2 (6 bases). The clonotype was recovered from a female donor with multiple sclerosis, enrolled in a pregnancy study. The material was peripheral blood, obtained in the third trimester of pregnancy. The CDR3: CASSFSGGMGGELFF. The CDR3 nucleotides read TGTGCCAGCAGCTTTTCGGGCGGGATGGGCGGGGAGCTGTTTTTT.